This T cell receptor (beta chain) originates from a study of blood T cell repertoires in COVID-19. Study information: Some COVID-19 samples were acute and others convalescent; all came from the United States, Italy and Spain. Nucleic acid was either cDNA or gDNA, and it came from T cells, B-cell-depleted T cells, or PBMCs.

Under the authors' procedure: Estimated nucleated cell counts came from reference gene primer amplification. Sequencing was performed with immunoSEQ multiplex PCR; in TCRdb, only in-frame clones are kept and a portion is missing. D and trimming come from the DNA, and the V and J calls and clone size come from that table. The sample includes more than 90,000 clones, approximately 87% seen only once; the top ten take around 8%. Germline loops: CDR1 MNHEY, CDR2 SVGEGT. The CDR3 runs 13 residues. Trimming stripped 2 bases from V and 3 bases from J, with 8 bases between. This chain links TRBV6-2 or TRBV6-3 with TRBJ2-7; a weak D match, TRBD2 (6 bases). The TCR sequence derives from a man between 70 and 80 years old who had recovered from COVID-19. Sequencing input: peripheral blood. The CDR3 here is CASSYAGLYEQYF. The CDR3 nucleotides are TGTGCCAGCAGTTACGCGGGACTCTACGAGCAGTACTTC.